This entry lists 30 T cell receptor beta chains sequenced from one sample in a study of T cells in Graves' hyperthyroidism and ophthalmopathy. TCR beta CDR3 region amplification was performed from RNA transcripts. When the TCR CDR3 underwent first-round RT-PCR, the HTBI primer set was used. TCRdb independently ran MiXCR on the multiplex PCR reads; one entry per CDR3 protein. The sample has some 580,000 distinct CDR3 sequences, roughly 16% seen once. The source material was blood. The receptors were gathered from a middle-aged woman with Graves' ophthalmopathy.

The V call is TRBV7-9, the J call TRBJ2-1, with 10 bases aligning to TRBD2. J lost 6 bases, V lost 1 base, and 18 bases had no gene match. The CDR3 runs to 20 residues. The germline V gene has CDR1 SEHNR and CDR2 FQNEAQ (reference sequence). The CDR3 loop reads CASSLGGGSRLAGARNEQFF. As DNA, the CDR3 is TGTGCCAGCAGCTTAGGGGGGGGAAGTCGGCTAGCGGGAGCCCGCAATGAGCAGTTCTTC.

The chain couples TRBV7-9 to TRBJ2-1; 12 bases are shared with TRBD2. Germline loops: CDR1 SEHNR, CDR2 FQNEAQ (reference sequence). CDR3 length: 16 residues. The V and J ends lost 1 base and 8 bases, in that order; junction bases with no gene match: 6. Here the CDR3 DNA reads TGTGCCAGCAGCTTAGGGCCTAGCGGGAGGGCCGATGAGCAGTTCTTC. This codes for CASSLGPSGRADEQFF. Drawing the rest from reference TRBV7-9 and TRBJ2-1, the complete variable domain is DTGVSQNPRHKITKRGQNVTFRCDPISEHNRLYWYRQTLGQGPEFLTYFQNEAQLEKSRLLSDRFSAERPKGSFSTLEIQRTEQGDSAMYLCASSLGPSGRADEQFFGPGTRLTVL.

This clonotype was seen once. This may arise from a read error, as a much more abundant clone is one base away. The chain couples TRBV6-5 to TRBJ2-6, with D uncertain. There are 16 residues in the CDR3. Trimming stripped 5 bases from V and 1 base from J, with 12 bases between. The V gene's germline CDR1 is MNHEY and CDR2 SVGAGI. This chain's CDR3 is CASSHAARSGANVLTF. The CDR3 coding sequence is TGTGCCAGCAGTCACGCTGCTAGGTCTGGGGCCAACGTCCTGACTTTC.

This clonotype was seen more than once but under ten times. The rearrangement joins TRBV12-3 or TRBV12-4 to TRBJ2-1; D gene ambiguous. The CDR3 is made up of 13 amino acids. With 6 bases removed from V and 9 bases from J, the gap between germline ends came to 15 bases. CDR3 sequence reads: CASRFNPLVEQFF. For the CDR3, the DNA is TGTGCCAGCAGATTTAACCCCCTCGTTGAGCAGTTCTTC.

This clonotype has at least ten counts. The chain is built from TRBV30 and TRBJ2-3; TRBD1 or TRBD2 may be the D gene (5 bases each). V was clipped by 3 bases and J by 5 bases, with 18 bases between them. Per germline, CDR1 GTSNPN and CDR2 SVGIG (reference sequence). The CDR3 is 15 residues long. The CDR3 nucleotides read TGTGCCTGGAGCTTCCGGGGCAACCGAAAAGATACGCAGTATTTT. Translated, it gives CAWSFRGNRKDTQYF.

V is TRBV5-1 and J is TRBJ1-4, with unresolved D. Germline CDR1 reads SGHRS; CDR2 reads YFSETQ. CDR3 length: 14 residues. Trimming left V 0 bases short and J 6 bases short, with 9 bases between. CDR3 protein: CASSLDKGDEKLFF. CDR3 bases: TGCGCCAGCAGCTTGGATAAGGGAGATGAAAAACTGTTTTTT.

This clonotype has a count of ten or more. The chain recombines TRBV5-4 with TRBJ2-3; D possibly corresponds to TRBD1 (5 bases). The CDR3 has 13 residues. V lost 1 base, J lost 5 bases, and 8 bases lay in between. Per germline, CDR1 SGHNT and CDR2 YYREEE (reference sequence). The CDR3 spells CASSLRGGDTQYF. The DNA of the CDR3 is TGTGCCAGCAGCTTGAGGGGTGGAGATACGCAGTATTTT.

This clonotype was recorded many times. This chain links TRBV5-1 with TRBJ1-2; 7 bases match TRBD1. In germline, CDR1 is SGHRS, CDR2 YFSETQ. J lost 6 bases, V lost 2 bases, and 4 bases had no gene match. CDR3 size: 13 residues. The CDR3 region has the DNA TGCGCCAGCAGCTTCGGACAGGAGGATGGCTACACCTTC. It specifies CASSFGQEDGYTF.

The rearrangement uses TRBV12-3 or TRBV12-4 and TRBJ1-6; TRBD1 agrees at 9 bases. Unmatched junction bases numbered 6, after V lost 5 bases and J lost 7 bases. The CDR3 length is 15 residues. CDR3 amino acids: CASSVQQGANSPLHF. The CDR3 DNA follows: TGTGCCAGCAGTGTACAACAGGGGGCGAATTCACCCCTCCACTTT.

This clonotype was observed many times. The rearrangement joins TRBV5-1 to TRBJ2-3; 11 positions match TRBD2. This CDR3 has 14 residues. CDR1 and CDR2 (germline): SGHRS, YFSETQ. V lost 4 bases and J lost 4; bases outside the gene matches: 2. CDR3: CASSRTSGSDTQYF. The DNA of the CDR3 is TGCGCCAGCAGCAGGACTAGCGGGTCAGATACGCAGTATTTT.

This clonotype was counted many times. The rearrangement uses TRBV2 and TRBJ1-6; the match to TRBD1 covers 7 bases. With 6 bases clipped from V and 5 bases from J, the junction kept 7 bases outside the gene matches. Germline CDR1 and CDR2: SNHLY and FYNNEI. The CDR3 consists of 15 residues. The CDR3 DNA follows: TGTGCCAGCAGGGCCCAGGGGACAGATAATTCACCCCTCCACTTT. Its translation: CASRAQGTDNSPLHF.

The table lists this clonotype with many counts. V gene TRBV5-1 combines with J gene TRBJ1-2; D may be TRBD1 (5 bases). This CDR3 region has 15 residues. The V gene's germline CDR1 is SGHRS and CDR2 YFSETQ. V lost 3 bases to trimming and J lost 0 bases, with 12 bases between them. CDR3 in DNA: TGCGCCAGCAGCTACACAGGCCCACCTAACTATGGCTACACCTTC. Residues: CASSYTGPPNYGYTF.

This clonotype was observed a few times. V and J are TRBV7-9 and TRBJ2-2; TRBD1 agrees at 8 bases. There are 17 residues in the CDR3. The germline gives CDR1 SEHNR, CDR2 FQNEAQ (reference sequence). V dropped 5 bases and J dropped 0; count of bases not matched to a gene: 8. The CDR3 loop is CASSLFGQGANTGELFF. In DNA form, the CDR3 reads TGTGCCAGCAGCCTCTTCGGACAGGGAGCGAACACCGGGGAGCTGTTTTTT.

Comments on this clonotype: A much larger clone differs by one base, so this may be a read error. The chain couples TRBV2 to TRBJ2-1, with a possible D match to TRBD2 (6 bases). CDR3 length equals 15 residues. Germline assignment: CDR1 SNHLY and CDR2 FYNNEI. CDR3 DNA: TGTGCCAGCACCGGAGGGGCATTAGGGTACAATGAGCGGTTCTTC. This sequence encodes CASTGGALGYNERFF.

V and J are TRBV13 and TRBJ1-4; D not resolved. Per the germline V gene, CDR1 is PRHDT and CDR2 is FYEKMQ (reference sequence). This CDR3 has 14 residues. V lost 2 bases to trimming and J lost 5 bases, with 9 bases between them. CDR3 DNA: TGTGCCAGCAGCTTACATTCGCCAAATGAAAAACTGTTTTTT. Protein sequence: CASSLHSPNEKLFF.

This clonotype appeared many times. The chain employs TRBV2 and TRBJ2-5, with D tentatively TRBD1 or TRBD2 (5 bases each). Germline CDR1 and CDR2: SNHLY and FYNNEI. V lost 7 bases and J lost 2, with 11 bases in between. This CDR3 is built from 13 residues. CDR3 nucleotide sequence: TGTGCCAGCAATAGGGGACGTCAAGAGACCCAGTACTTC. Encoded protein: CASNRGRQETQYF.

The sample holds many counts of this clonotype. This chain links TRBV11-2 with TRBJ2-7, with 10 bases aligning to TRBD1. Germline CDR1 and CDR2: SGHAT and FQNNGV. This CDR3 has 16 amino acids. V dropped 3 bases and J dropped 6; count of bases not matched to a gene: 11. CDR3 residues: CASSFIPTGTGVEQYF. Written as DNA, the CDR3 is TGTGCCAGCAGCTTTATCCCCACGGGGACAGGGGTCGAGCAGTACTTC. Supplemented by reference TRBV11-2 and TRBJ2-7, the full variable domain reads EAGVAQSPRYKIIEKRQSVAFWCNPISGHATLYWYQQILGQGPKLLIQFQNNGVVDDSQLPKDRFSAERLKGVDSTLKIQPAKLEDSAVYLCASSFIPTGTGVEQYFGPGTRLTVT.

At least ten counts were recorded for this clonotype. The chain links TRBV6-1 to TRBJ1-1; D is uncertain. V dropped 6 bases and J dropped 1 base, with 12 bases sitting between them. The CDR3 length is 14 residues. Germline values: CDR1 MNHNS, CDR2 SASEGT. The CDR3 protein is CASRPGQRNTEAFF. DNA for the CDR3: TGTGCCAGCAGGCCAGGCCAAAGGAACACTGAAGCTTTCTTT.

This clonotype showed up many times. This chain uses TRBV5-1 with TRBJ2-5; D is undetermined. V lost 0 bases and J lost 4, with 13 bases in between. Germline lookup yields CDR1 SGHRS and CDR2 YFSETQ. The length of the CDR3 is 15 residues. The CDR3 reads CASSLGVDVPETQYF. CDR3 coding DNA: TGCGCCAGCAGCTTGGGTGTCGACGTCCCAGAGACCCAGTACTTC.

This clonotype was counted at least ten times. This rearrangement joins TRBV2 to TRBJ1-1, with TRBD1 as a possible D gene (5 bases). In germline, CDR1 is SNHLY, CDR2 FYNNEI. V was pared by 6 bases and J by 4 bases, with 18 bases between. CDR3 length equals 15 residues. CDR3 in amino acids: CASRLRDSEGTEAFF. CDR3 in DNA: TGTGCCAGCAGGCTCCGGGACTCCGAGGGCACTGAAGCTTTCTTT.

This clonotype was seen at least ten times. CDR3 in DNA: TGTGCCAGCGTTGGGAGAGACAATAGCAATCAGCCCCAGCATTTT. Translation gives CASVGRDNSNQPQHF. V is TRBV6-1 and J is TRBJ1-5; D is unclear. Germline V lookup: CDR1 MNHNS, CDR2 SASEGT. CDR3 length: 15 residues. The ends were cut back, 8 bases at V and 0 bases at J, with 14 bases in the middle.

This clonotype was counted a few times. CDR3 nucleotide sequence: TGTGCCAGCAGAGGACAGACCTCTGGAAACACCATATATTTT. Amino acids: CASRGQTSGNTIYF. The V call is TRBV12-3 or TRBV12-4, the J call TRBJ1-3; D is possibly TRBD1 (6 bases). The CDR3 has 14 amino acids. V lost 6 bases to trimming and J lost 0 bases, with 9 bases between them.

This sequence joins TRBV2 and TRBJ1-1; 10 positions agree with TRBD1. Trimming removed 4 bases from V and 7 bases from J; junction bases left unmatched: 3. CDR1 SNHLY and CDR2 FYNNEI come from the germline V gene. The CDR3 is 13 residues long. CDR3 nucleotide sequence: TGTGCCAGCAGTGTGACAGGGGGCAATGAAGCTTTCTTT. Protein product: CASSVTGGNEAFF.

This clonotype was seen only a few times. The genes are TRBV9 and TRBJ2-2; D is possibly TRBD1 (5 bases). CDR3 length: 16 residues. V was clipped by 2 bases and J by 5 bases, with 16 bases between them. CDR1 and CDR2 from the germline V gene are SGDLS and YYNGEE. The CDR3: CASSVGPSMGTGELFF. DNA for the CDR3: TGTGCCAGCAGCGTGGGGCCCTCCATGGGTACCGGGGAGCTGTTTTTT.

This clonotype came up a few times. The CDR3 DNA is TGTGCCAGCAGACGGATAAGCACAGATACGCAGTATTTT. Its translation: CASRRISTDTQYF. This chain joins TRBV6-2 or TRBV6-3 and TRBJ2-3; D is unresolved. V was trimmed by 6 bases and J by 0 bases, leaving 7 bases between them. Germline lookup yields CDR1 MNHEY and CDR2 SVGEGT. This CDR3 has 13 residues.

This clonotype has at least ten counts. The chain employs TRBV3-1 and TRBJ2-2; the D is unclear. Germline V gene lookup returns CDR1 LGHDT and CDR2 YNNKEL (reference sequence). This CDR3 has 13 amino acids. V gave up 4 bases and J gave up 7 bases, with 10 bases separating them. The CDR3: CASSPPYGGELFF. The DNA for the CDR3 is TGTGCCAGCAGCCCCCCTTACGGCGGGGAGCTGTTTTTT. The complete variable domain, with remaining parts taken from reference TRBV3-1 and TRBJ2-2, reads DTAVSQTPKYLVTQMGNDKSIKCEQNLGHDTMYWYKQDSKKFLKIMFSYNNKELIINETVPNRFSPKSPDKAHLNLHINSLELGDSAVYFCASSPPYGGELFFGEGSRLTVL.

There are many counts of this clonotype. This rearrangement joins TRBV2 to TRBJ2-1, with 11 bases matching TRBD2. Losses at the gene ends were 5 bases for V and 5 bases for J; bases not matched to a gene: 8. This CDR3 spans 16 amino acids. CDR1 is SNHLY, CDR2 FYNNEI, per germline. In DNA form, the CDR3 reads TGTGCCAGCAGTTTCCTCCCTAGCGGGGGGCACAATGAGCAGTTCTTC. Translation: CASSFLPSGGHNEQFF.

This clonotype has ten or more counts. The chain recombines TRBV2 with TRBJ2-7, with D maybe TRBD2 (6 bases). V was clipped by 6 bases and J by 2 bases, with 11 bases between them. The germline gives CDR1 SNHLY, CDR2 FYNNEI. The CDR3 is 13 residues long. CDR3 DNA sequence: TGTGCCAGCAGGAGGGACTTTGCCTACGAGCAGTACTTC. Translating gives CASRRDFAYEQYF. The full variable domain, its missing parts supplied by reference TRBV2 and TRBJ2-7, is EPEVTQTPSHQVTQMGQEVILRCVPISNHLYFYWYRQILGQKVEFLVSFYNNEISEKSEIFDDQFSVERPDGSNFTLKIRSTKLEDSAMYFCASRRDFAYEQYFGPGTRLTVT.

In this sample, this clonotype turned up many times. The rearrangement uses TRBV12-3 or TRBV12-4 and TRBJ1-2; the D is unclear. V was shortened by 3 bases and J by 4 bases, with 15 bases between the two germline ends. This CDR3 has 15 amino acids. The CDR3 bases are TGTGCCAGCAGTTTTGGGCCATCCCCAAGCTATGGCTACACCTTC. Translation gives CASSFGPSPSYGYTF.

This clonotype was recorded many times. V gene TRBV3-1 combines with J gene TRBJ2-3; D remains unclear. V was cut by 2 bases and J by 11 bases, with 11 bases left in between. The V gene's germline CDR1 is LGHDT and CDR2 YNNKEL (reference sequence). The CDR3 has 12 amino acids. The CDR3 bases are TGTGCCAGCAGCCAATTGGGGTGGGAGCAGTATTTT. It codes for CASSQLGWEQYF.